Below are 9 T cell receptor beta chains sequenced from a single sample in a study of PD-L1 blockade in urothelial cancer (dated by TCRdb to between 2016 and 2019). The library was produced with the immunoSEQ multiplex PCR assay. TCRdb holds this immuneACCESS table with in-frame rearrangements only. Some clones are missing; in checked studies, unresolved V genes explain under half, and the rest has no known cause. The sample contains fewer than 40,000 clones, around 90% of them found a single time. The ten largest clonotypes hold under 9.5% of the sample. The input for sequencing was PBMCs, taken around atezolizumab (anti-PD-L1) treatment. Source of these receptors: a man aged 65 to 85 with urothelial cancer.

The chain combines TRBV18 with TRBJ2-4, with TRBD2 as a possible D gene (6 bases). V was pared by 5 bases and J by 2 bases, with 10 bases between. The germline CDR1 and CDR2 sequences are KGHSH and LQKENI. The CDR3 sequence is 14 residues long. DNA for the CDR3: TGTGCCAGCTCAACGGGCGGGACCAAAAACATTCAGTACTTC. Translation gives CASSTGGTKNIQYF.

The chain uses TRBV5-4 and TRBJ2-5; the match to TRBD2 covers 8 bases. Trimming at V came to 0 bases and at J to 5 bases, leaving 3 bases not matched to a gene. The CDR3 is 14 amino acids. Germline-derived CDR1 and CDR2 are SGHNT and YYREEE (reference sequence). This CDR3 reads CASSLAPGGETQYF. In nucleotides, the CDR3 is TGTGCCAGCAGCTTGGCCCCGGGGGGGGAGACCCAGTACTTC.

Here the CDR3 reads CASSSGTSGRGEQFF. DNA of the CDR3: TGTGCCAGCAGTTCCGGGACTAGCGGGAGAGGTGAGCAGTTCTTC. The chain is built from TRBV2 and TRBJ2-1, with 14 bases fitting TRBD2. V shed 5 bases, J shed 9 bases, and the junction held 6 bases outside the gene matches. There are 15 residues in the CDR3. CDR1 is SNHLY, CDR2 FYNNEI, per germline.

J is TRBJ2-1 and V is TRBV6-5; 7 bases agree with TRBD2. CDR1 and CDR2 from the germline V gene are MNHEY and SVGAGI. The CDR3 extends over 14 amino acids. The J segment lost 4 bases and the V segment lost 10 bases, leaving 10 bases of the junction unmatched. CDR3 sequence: CATTRGELYNEQFF. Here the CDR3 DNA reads TGTGCCACAACTCGGGGGGAGCTATACAATGAGCAGTTCTTC.

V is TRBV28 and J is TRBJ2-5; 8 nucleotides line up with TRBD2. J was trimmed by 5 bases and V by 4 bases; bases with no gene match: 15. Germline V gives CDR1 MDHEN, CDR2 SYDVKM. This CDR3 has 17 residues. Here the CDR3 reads CASSYSGNPKARETQYF. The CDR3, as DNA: TGTGCCAGCAGTTATAGCGGGAACCCTAAAGCCAGGGAGACCCAGTACTTC.

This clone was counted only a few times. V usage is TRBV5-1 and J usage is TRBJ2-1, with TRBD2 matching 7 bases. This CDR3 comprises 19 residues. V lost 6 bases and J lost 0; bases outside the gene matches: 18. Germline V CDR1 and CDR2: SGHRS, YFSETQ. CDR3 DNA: TGCGCCAGCAAGCCCGGGAGGCTAAGCGCGGGCAGCTCCTACAATGAGCAGTTCTTC. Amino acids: CASKPGRLSAGSSYNEQFF.

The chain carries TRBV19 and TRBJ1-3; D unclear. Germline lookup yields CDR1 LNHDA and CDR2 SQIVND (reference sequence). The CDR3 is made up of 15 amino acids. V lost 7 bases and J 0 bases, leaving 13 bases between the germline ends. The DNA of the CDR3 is TGTGCCAGTACCGAGAGTTGGAGCTCTGGAAACACCATATATTTT. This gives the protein CASTESWSSGNTIYF.

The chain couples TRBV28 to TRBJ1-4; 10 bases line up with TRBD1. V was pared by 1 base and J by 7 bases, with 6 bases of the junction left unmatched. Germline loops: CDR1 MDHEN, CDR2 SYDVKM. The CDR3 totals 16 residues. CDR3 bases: TGTGCCAGCAGTTTATTGGGACAGGGGTCGTCTGAAAAACTGTTTTTT. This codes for CASSLLGQGSSEKLFF.

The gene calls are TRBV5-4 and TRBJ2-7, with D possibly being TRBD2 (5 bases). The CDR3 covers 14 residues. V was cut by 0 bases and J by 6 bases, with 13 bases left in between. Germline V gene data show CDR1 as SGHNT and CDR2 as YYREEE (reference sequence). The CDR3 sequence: CASSLGESLGEQYF. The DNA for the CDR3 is TGTGCCAGCAGCTTGGGGGAGTCTCTAGGCGAGCAGTACTTC.